The rows below give T cell receptor beta chains drawn from one sample of a study of graft-versus-host responses after intestinal transplantation. Libraries were prepared by immunoSEQ multiplex PCR; TCRdb keeps only in-frame clonotypes and omits some of them. The sample has approximately 9,300 clones; approximately 86% are singletons. This sample comprised ileum tissue, obtained roughly 700 days after intestinal transplantation. Source of these receptors: a human patient who received an intestinal transplant, so some T cells may come from the graft donor. CDR3s include the opening cysteine and the closing phenylalanine or tryptophan. The D gene is left open where the match is weak. Clone size, where shown, is once, few, many, or a class for clones that have expanded.

j_gene: TRBJ2-7; abundance: -; len: 12; d_gene: -; v_gene: TRBV5-4; CDR3nt: TGTGCCAGCAGCTTTTGGGGTCACGAGCAGTACTTC; CDR3aa: CASSFWGHEQYF
j_gene: TRBJ2-2; abundance: -; len: 16; d_gene: TRBD2; v_gene: TRBV4-3; CDR3nt: TGCGCCAGCAGCCAAGCAGCGGGGGGCTTCACCGGGGAGCTGTTTTTT; CDR3aa: CASSQAAGGFTGELFF
j_gene: TRBJ1-1; abundance: -; len: 13; d_gene: -; v_gene: TRBV16; CDR3nt: TGTGCCAGCAGCCAATCCACAGTGTCTGAAGCTTTCTTT; CDR3aa: CASSQSTVSEAFF
j_gene: TRBJ1-6; abundance: -; len: 16; d_gene: TRBD1; v_gene: TRBV18; CDR3nt: TGTGCCAGCTCACCTTGGCCGGGACAGAATAATTCACCCCTCCACTTT; CDR3aa: CASSPWPGQNNSPLHF
j_gene: TRBJ1-4; abundance: once; len: 14; d_gene: TRBD1; v_gene: TRBV5-1; CDR3nt: TGCGCCAGCAGCCTGGACAGGGGGGCTGAAAAACTGTTTTTT; CDR3aa: CASSLDRGAEKLFF
j_gene: TRBJ2-7; abundance: -; len: 15; d_gene: -; v_gene: TRBV19; CDR3nt: TGTGCCAGTAGTATCTCGGGACGTTTCGCCTACGAGCAGTACTTC; CDR3aa: CASSISGRFAYEQYF
j_gene: TRBJ2-1; abundance: -; len: 15; d_gene: -; v_gene: TRBV7-9; CDR3nt: TGTGCCAGCAGCATCAGGGGCGCAGGGGCAATTGAGCAGTTCTTC; CDR3aa: CASSIRGAGAIEQFF
j_gene: TRBJ1-5; abundance: -; len: 12; d_gene: -; v_gene: TRBV10-3; CDR3nt: TGTGCCACTCAGGGAGCCAATCAGCCCCAGCATTTT; CDR3aa: CATQGANQPQHF
j_gene: TRBJ2-7; abundance: -; len: 17; d_gene: -; v_gene: TRBV5-1; CDR3nt: TGCGCCAGCAGCTTGGGGGCGACAGGCGGAATTACCTACGAGCAGTACTTC; CDR3aa: CASSLGATGGITYEQYF
j_gene: TRBJ2-5; abundance: -; len: 18; d_gene: TRBD1; v_gene: TRBV2; CDR3nt: TGTGCCAGCAGTGCACGGTCCGGGACAGGGGGCGAGAGGGAGACCCAGTACTTC; CDR3aa: CASSARSGTGGERETQYF
j_gene: TRBJ1-5; abundance: -; len: 13; d_gene: -; v_gene: TRBV7-9; CDR3nt: TGTGCCAGCAGCGCGACGAGCAATCAGCCCCAGCATTTT; CDR3aa: CASSATSNQPQHF
j_gene: TRBJ2-4; abundance: -; len: 15; d_gene: -; v_gene: TRBV5-4; CDR3nt: TGTGCCAGCAGCCTCCAGGGTAGAGCCAAAAACATTCAGTACTTC; CDR3aa: CASSLQGRAKNIQYF
j_gene: TRBJ2-2; abundance: -; len: 17; d_gene: -; v_gene: TRBV9; CDR3nt: TGTGCCAGCAGCGTCCGGAGGGGGGAGGTCCGCACCGGGGAGCTGTTTTTT; CDR3aa: CASSVRRGEVRTGELFF
j_gene: TRBJ1-1; abundance: -; len: 14; d_gene: -; v_gene: TRBV11-2; CDR3nt: TGTGCCAGCAGCTTAGAGGGCCAGAACACTGAAGCTTTCTTT; CDR3aa: CASSLEGQNTEAFF
j_gene: TRBJ2-7; abundance: -; len: 12; d_gene: -; v_gene: TRBV10-3; CDR3nt: TGTGCCATCAGTCCTAGTCGCTACGAGCAGTACTTC; CDR3aa: CAISPSRYEQYF
j_gene: TRBJ2-7; abundance: -; len: 18; d_gene: TRBD1; v_gene: TRBV11-2; CDR3nt: TGTGCCAGCAGCTTAAGGTGGGCGGGACAGGGTAGCTCCTACGAGCAGTACTTC; CDR3aa: CASSLRWAGQGSSYEQYF
j_gene: TRBJ2-3; abundance: -; len: 13; d_gene: -; v_gene: TRBV9; CDR3nt: TGTGCCAGCAGCGTAGGCGATACAGATACGCAGTATTTT; CDR3aa: CASSVGDTDTQYF
j_gene: TRBJ1-1; abundance: -; len: 13; d_gene: -; v_gene: TRBV6-4; CDR3nt: TGTGCCAGCAGGGCCCAAGAGAACACTGAAGCTTTCTTT; CDR3aa: CASRAQENTEAFF
j_gene: TRBJ1-6; abundance: once; len: 19; d_gene: -; v_gene: TRBV5-4; CDR3nt: TGTGCCAGCAGCTCCGACCAGGATCAGTGGGACTCCTATAATTCACCCCTCCACTTT; CDR3aa: CASSSDQDQWDSYNSPLHF
j_gene: TRBJ1-3; abundance: -; len: 15; d_gene: -; v_gene: TRBV9; CDR3nt: TGTGCCAGCAGCGTAGATCCAGGGCCTGGAAACACCATATATTTT; CDR3aa: CASSVDPGPGNTIYF
j_gene: TRBJ1-3; abundance: -; len: 15; d_gene: -; v_gene: TRBV6-1; CDR3nt: TGTGCCAGCAGTGTCGGACTGCTCTCTGGAAACACCATATATTTT; CDR3aa: CASSVGLLSGNTIYF
j_gene: TRBJ1-2; abundance: -; len: 16; d_gene: -; v_gene: TRBV5-1; CDR3nt: TGCGCCAGCAGCTTGGGCGGGGGTCAGGGGAACTATGGCTACACCTTC; CDR3aa: CASSLGGGQGNYGYTF
j_gene: TRBJ2-1; abundance: -; len: 17; d_gene: TRBD2; v_gene: TRBV4-1; CDR3nt: TGCGCCAGCAGCCAAGTTGGGGCTAGCGGAGCCTACAATGAGCAGTTCTTC; CDR3aa: CASSQVGASGAYNEQFF
j_gene: TRBJ2-2; abundance: -; len: 11; d_gene: -; v_gene: TRBV11-2; CDR3nt: TGTGCCAGCAGCTCAGCGAGGGAGCTGTTTTTT; CDR3aa: CASSSARELFF